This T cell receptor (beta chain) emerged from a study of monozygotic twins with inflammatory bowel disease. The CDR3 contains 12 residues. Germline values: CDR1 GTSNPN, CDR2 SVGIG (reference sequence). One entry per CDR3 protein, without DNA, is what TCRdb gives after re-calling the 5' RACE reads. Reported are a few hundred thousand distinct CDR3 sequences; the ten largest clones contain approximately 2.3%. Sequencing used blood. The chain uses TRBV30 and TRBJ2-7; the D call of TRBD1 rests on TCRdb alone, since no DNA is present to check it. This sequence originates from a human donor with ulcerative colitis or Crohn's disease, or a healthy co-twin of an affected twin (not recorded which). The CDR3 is CAWGDRESEQYF.